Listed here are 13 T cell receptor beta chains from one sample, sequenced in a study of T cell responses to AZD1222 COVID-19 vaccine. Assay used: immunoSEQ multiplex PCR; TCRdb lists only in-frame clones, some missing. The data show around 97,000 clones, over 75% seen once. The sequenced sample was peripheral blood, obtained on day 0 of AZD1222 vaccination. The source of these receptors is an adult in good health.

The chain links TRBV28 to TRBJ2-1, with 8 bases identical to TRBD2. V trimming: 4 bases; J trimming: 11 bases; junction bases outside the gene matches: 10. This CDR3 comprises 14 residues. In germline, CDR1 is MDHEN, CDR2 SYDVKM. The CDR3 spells CASSSGLEPSKQFF. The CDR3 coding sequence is TGTGCCAGCAGTTCGGGACTAGAGCCTTCGAAGCAGTTCTTC.

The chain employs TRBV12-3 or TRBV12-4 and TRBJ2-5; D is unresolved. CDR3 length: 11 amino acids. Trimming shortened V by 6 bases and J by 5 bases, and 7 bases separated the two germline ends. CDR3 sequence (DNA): TGTGCCAGCAGCGAAAGTGAGACCCAGTACTTC. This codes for CASSESETQYF.

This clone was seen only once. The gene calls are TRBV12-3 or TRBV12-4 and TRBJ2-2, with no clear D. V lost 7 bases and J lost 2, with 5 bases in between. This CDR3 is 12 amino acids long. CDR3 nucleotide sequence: TGTGCCAGCACGGGTAACACCGGGGAGCTGTTTTTT. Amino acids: CASTGNTGELFF.

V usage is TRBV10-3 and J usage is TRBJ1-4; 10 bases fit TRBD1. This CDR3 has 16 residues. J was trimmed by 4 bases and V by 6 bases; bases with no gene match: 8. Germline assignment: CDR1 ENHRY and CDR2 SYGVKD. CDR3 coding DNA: TGTGCCATCAGATCCGGGACAGGGGAAGTTAATGAAAAACTGTTTTTT. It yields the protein CAIRSGTGEVNEKLFF.

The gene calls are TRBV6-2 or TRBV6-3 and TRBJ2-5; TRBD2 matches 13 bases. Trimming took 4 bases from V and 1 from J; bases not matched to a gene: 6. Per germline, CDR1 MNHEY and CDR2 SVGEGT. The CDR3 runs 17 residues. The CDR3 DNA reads TGTGCCAGCAGTTTGATACTAGCGGGGGGGTTCCAAGAGACCCAGTACTTC. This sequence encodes CASSLILAGGFQETQYF.

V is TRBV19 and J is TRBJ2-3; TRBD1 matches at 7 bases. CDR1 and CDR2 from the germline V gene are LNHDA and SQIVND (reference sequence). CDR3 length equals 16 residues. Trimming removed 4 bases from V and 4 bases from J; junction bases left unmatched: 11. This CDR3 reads CASSKPSGGRSDTQYF. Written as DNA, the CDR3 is TGTGCCAGTAGTAAACCATCAGGGGGTCGATCAGATACGCAGTATTTT. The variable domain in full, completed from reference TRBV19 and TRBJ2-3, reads DGGITQSPKYLFRKEGQNVTLSCEQNLNHDAMYWYRQDPGQGLRLIYYSQIVNDFQKGDIAEGYSVSREKKESFPLTVTSAQKNPTAFYLCASSKPSGGRSDTQYFGPGTRLTVL.

The CDR3 loop is CASFPDVRTGELFF. The CDR3 DNA reads as TGTGCCAGCTTCCCAGATGTTCGCACCGGGGAGCTGTTTTTT. The J gene is TRBJ2-2, the V gene TRBV6-5; D is ambiguous. V was pared by 8 bases and J by 4 bases, with 14 bases between. The CDR3 loop spans 14 amino acids. The germline V gene encodes CDR1 MNHEY and CDR2 SVGAGI.

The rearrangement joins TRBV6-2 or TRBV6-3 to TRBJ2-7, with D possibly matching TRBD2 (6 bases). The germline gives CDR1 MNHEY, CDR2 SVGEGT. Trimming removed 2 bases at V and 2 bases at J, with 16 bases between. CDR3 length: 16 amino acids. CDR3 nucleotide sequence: TGTGCCAGCAGTTACCCCCCACCGGGGGTGACCTACGAGCAGTACTTC. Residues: CASSYPPPGVTYEQYF.

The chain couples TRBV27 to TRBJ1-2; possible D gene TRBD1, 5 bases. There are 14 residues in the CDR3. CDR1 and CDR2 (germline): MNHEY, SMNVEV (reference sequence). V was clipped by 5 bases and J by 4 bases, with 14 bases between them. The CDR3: CASSPSGALYGYTF. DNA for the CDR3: TGTGCCAGCAGTCCCTCTGGGGCCCTCTATGGCTACACCTTC.

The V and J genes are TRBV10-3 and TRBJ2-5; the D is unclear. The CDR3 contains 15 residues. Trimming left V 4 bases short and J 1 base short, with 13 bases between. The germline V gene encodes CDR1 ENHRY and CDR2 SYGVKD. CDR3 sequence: CAISVPGGSQETQYF. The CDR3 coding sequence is TGTGCCATCAGTGTACCGGGTGGTAGCCAAGAGACCCAGTACTTC.

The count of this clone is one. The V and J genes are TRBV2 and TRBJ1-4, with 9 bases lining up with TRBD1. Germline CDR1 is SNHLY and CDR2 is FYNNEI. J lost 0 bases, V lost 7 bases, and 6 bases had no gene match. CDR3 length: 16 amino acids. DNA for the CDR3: TGTGCCAGCACCTGGACAGGGGCCGCAACTAATGAAAAACTGTTTTTT. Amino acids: CASTWTGAATNEKLFF.

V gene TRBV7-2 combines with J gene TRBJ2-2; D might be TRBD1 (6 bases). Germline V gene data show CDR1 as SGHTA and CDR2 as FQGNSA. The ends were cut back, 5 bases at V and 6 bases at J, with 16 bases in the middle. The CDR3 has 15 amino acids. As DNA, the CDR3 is TGTGCCAGCAGCCCGCAGGGGCGTGGGTCCGGGGAGCTGTTTTTT. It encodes CASSPQGRGSGELFF.

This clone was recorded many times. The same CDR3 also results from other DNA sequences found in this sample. In nucleotides, the CDR3 is TGTGCCAGCAGCGCTAACAGGGGACTTAATGAAAAACTGTTTTTT. This sequence encodes CASSANRGLNEKLFF. This chain connects TRBV5-4 to TRBJ1-4; 7 bases are a match to TRBD1. The CDR3 runs to 15 residues. Germline CDR1 and CDR2: SGHNT and YYREEE (reference sequence). Losses at the gene ends were 4 bases for V and 4 bases for J; bases not matched to a gene: 7. Together with reference TRBV5-4 and TRBJ1-4, the CDR3 gives the full variable domain: ETGVTQSPTHLIKTRGQQVTLRCSSQSGHNTVSWYQQALGQGPQFIFQYYREEENGRGNFPPRFSGLQFPNYSSELNVNALELDDSALYLCASSANRGLNEKLFFGSGTQLSVL.